These T cell receptor beta chains were read from a single sample in a study of blood T cell repertoires in COVID-19. Here immunoSEQ multiplex PCR was the method, and the copy in TCRdb shows in-frame clones only, minus some. The sample comprises a few hundred thousand clones, 80% to 90% of which are singletons, and 2% to 2.5% rests with the top ten. Sequencing input: PBMCs or T cells enriched from blood (not recorded which). Source of these receptors: a woman between 18 and 29 years old who had recovered from COVID-19. Both conserved end residues are part of each CDR3. D genes are given only for firm matches. The size field is filled for only some rows; it gives once, few, many or a size class.

- TRBJ1-2 TRBV6-5 - TGTGCCAGCAGTTACTCGTCAGGGCCGTATGGCTACACCTTC CASSYSSGPYGYTF
- TRBJ2-3 TRBV5-4 - TGTGCCAGCAGCTTGGGGAACCTAGGAGATACGCAGTATTTT CASSLGNLGDTQYF
- TRBJ2-7 TRBV5-4 TRBD2 TGTGCCAGCAGCTCAAAGACTAGCGGGAACTACGAGCAGTACTTC CASSSKTSGNYEQYF
- TRBJ1-3 TRBV5-1 - TGCGCCAGCAGCTTGGGAGGGCAGTCAGGAAACACCATATATTTT CASSLGGQSGNTIYF
- TRBJ1-3 TRBV5-1 TRBD1 TGCGCCAGCAGCTTGGACAGGGGGAGAAACACCATATATTTT CASSLDRGRNTIYF
- TRBJ1-6 TRBV5-1 TRBD1 TGCGCCAGCAGCTTGGAACAGGGGATACCCCTCCACTTT CASSLEQGIPLHF
- TRBJ2-7 TRBV28 - TGTGCCAGCAGTTCCTCGGGGGTGACCTACGAGCAGTACTTC CASSSSGVTYEQYF
- TRBJ1-3 TRBV19 TRBD1 TGTGCCAGTAGTACTACAGGGGGCTCTGGAAACACCATATATTTT CASSTTGGSGNTIYF
- TRBJ2-6 TRBV10-3 - TGTGCTTCCACGAGGGGGGGAAGCTCTGGGGCCAACGTCCTGACTTTC CASTRGGSSGANVLTF
- TRBJ2-1 TRBV10-3 TRBD2 TGTGCCATTCAACAAAATAGCGGGGGCCTATACAATGAGCAGTTCTTC CAIQQNSGGLYNEQFF
- TRBJ1-2 TRBV5-6 - TGTGCCAGCAGCAGGGGGTGGGATGGCTACACCTTC CASSRGWDGYTF
- TRBJ2-3 TRBV19 - TGTGCCAGTAGTGGAGGGTGGGATACGCAGTATTTT CASSGGWDTQYF
- TRBJ1-1 TRBV3-1/TRBV3-2 TRBD1 TGTGCCAGCAGCCCTCTCTTTGACAGGGCGTTTATATCGGAAGCTTTCTTT CASSPLFDRAFISEAFF
- TRBJ1-2 TRBV19 TRBD1 TGTGCCAGTAGTACGGGACAGGTGACCTACTATGGCTACACCTTC CASSTGQVTYYGYTF
- TRBJ2-3 TRBV3-1/TRBV3-2 TRBD2 TGTGCCAGCAGCGCGCGGGGGGCCCCCAACACAGATACGCAGTATTTT CASSARGAPNTDTQYF
- TRBJ2-5 TRBV10-1 - TGCGCCAGCAGTGATGCGGGGGCCCAAGAGACCCAGTACTTC CASSDAGAQETQYF
once TRBJ2-2 TRBV5-4 - TGTGCCAGCAGCTCCGGAGCAAACACCGGGGAGCTGTTTTTT CASSSGANTGELFF